This T cell receptor beta chain was sequenced during a study of blood T cell repertoires in COVID-19. TCRdb keeps only in-frame clones here, not all; method: immunoSEQ multiplex PCR. The table includes about 61,000 clones, about 87% detected once. Sequencing was carried out using peripheral blood. The receptor was isolated from a man in his sixties with acute or convalescent COVID-19.

The CDR3 coding sequence is TGTGCCACCAGTGACTGGGCCTTTGGGGGGGGGATCAATGAGCAGTTCTTC. It encodes CATSDWAFGGGINEQFF. The rearrangement uses TRBV24-1 and TRBJ2-1; 7 nucleotides agree with TRBD2. V gave up 4 bases and J gave up 6 bases; unmatched junction bases: 14. This CDR3 contains 17 residues. Germline-derived CDR1 and CDR2 are KGHDR and SFDVKD.